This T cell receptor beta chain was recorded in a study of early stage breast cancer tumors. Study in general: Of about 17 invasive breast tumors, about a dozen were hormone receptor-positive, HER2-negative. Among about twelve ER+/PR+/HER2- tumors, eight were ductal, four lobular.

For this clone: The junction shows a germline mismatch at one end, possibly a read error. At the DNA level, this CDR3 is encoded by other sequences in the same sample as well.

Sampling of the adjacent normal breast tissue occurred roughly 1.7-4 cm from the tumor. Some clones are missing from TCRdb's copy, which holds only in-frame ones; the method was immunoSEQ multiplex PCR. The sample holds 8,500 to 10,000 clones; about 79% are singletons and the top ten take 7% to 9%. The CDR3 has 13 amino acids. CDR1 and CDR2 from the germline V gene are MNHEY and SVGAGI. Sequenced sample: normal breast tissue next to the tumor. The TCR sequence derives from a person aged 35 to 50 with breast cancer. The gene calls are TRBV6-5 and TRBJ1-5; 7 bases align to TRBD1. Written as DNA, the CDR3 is TGTGCCAGCTCGGGACAGATCAATCAGCCCCAACATTTT. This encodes CASSGQINQPQHF.